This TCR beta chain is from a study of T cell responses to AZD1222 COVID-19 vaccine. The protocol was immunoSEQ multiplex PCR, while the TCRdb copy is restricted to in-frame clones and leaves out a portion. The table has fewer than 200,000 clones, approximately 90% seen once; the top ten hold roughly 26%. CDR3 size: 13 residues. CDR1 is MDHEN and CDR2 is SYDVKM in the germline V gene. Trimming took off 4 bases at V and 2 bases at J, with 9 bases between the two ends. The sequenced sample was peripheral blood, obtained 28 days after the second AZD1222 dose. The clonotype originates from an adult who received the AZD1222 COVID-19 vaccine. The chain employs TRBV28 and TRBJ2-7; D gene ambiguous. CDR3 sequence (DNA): TGTGCCAGCAGTTACTCGCCCACCTACGAGCAGTACTTC. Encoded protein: CASSYSPTYEQYF.